The present T cell receptor beta chain was sequenced within a study of somatic mutations in cytotoxic T cells in rheumatoid arthritis. Whole-study results and caveats: No antigen targets were known for the expanded CD8+ clones. Any difference in CD8+ T-cell clonality between patients who had rheumatoid arthritis and healthy controls who were age-matched was not statistically significant.

Details on this clone: Its matching antigen is unknown.

Researchers isolated CD4+ and CD8+ cells by positive magnetic bead selection and then checked their purity by flow cytometry. The method was immunoSEQ multiplex PCR; TCRdb's version includes in-frame clones alone and lacks a portion of them. The data hold 20,000 or so clones, with 70% to 80% observed a single time. CDR1 is LNHDA and CDR2 is SQIVND in the germline V gene (reference sequence). This CDR3 has 13 amino acids. Trimming left V 3 bases short and J 3 bases short, with 8 bases between. This chain uses TRBV19 with TRBJ1-1, with D unclear. The receptor's source is a man between 60 and 75 years old in good health. Sequenced input: CD8+ T cells sorted from blood. CDR3 loop: CASSILDYTEAFF. The CDR3 DNA reads as TGTGCCAGTAGTATTTTAGACTACACTGAAGCTTTCTTT.